The 6 T cell receptor beta chains listed next were all sequenced from one sample in a study of cytomegalovirus exposure and HLA in healthy donors (dated by TCRdb to 2016 to 2017). The library was prepared using the immunoSEQ multiplex PCR assay. For the multiplex PCR, a mixture combining 60 forward primers for TCR Vbeta segments and 13 reverse primers for TCR Jbeta segments was used. Entries here come from immuneACCESS through TCRdb and include only in-frame sequences with V and J called. Some clones fail to appear in such tables; in the studies checked, an unresolved V gene covers under half of the shortfall, and the cause of the remainder is unknown. Across this sample there are about 130,000 clones, with about 83% seen only once. Around 3.5% of the sample is held by the ten biggest clonotypes. The specimen sequenced was PBMCs. All receptors derive from a woman aged 40 to 50 in good health and CMV-seropositive.

The CDR3 DNA sequence: TGTGCAAGTCACGTAGACAGGGGAGTTAATTCACCCCTCCACTTT. Residues: CASHVDRGVNSPLHF. The V call is TRBV12-2, the J call TRBJ1-6; the D call in the table, TRBD1, was not verified against the DNA. TRBV12-2 is labeled a pseudogene. The CDR3 has 15 amino acids.

The V and J genes are TRBV4-3 and TRBJ2-1, with 11 bases that match TRBD2. V was clipped by 2 bases and J by 9 bases; unmatched bases: 6. From germline, CDR1 is LGHNA and CDR2 YSLEER. This CDR3 contains 15 residues. The CDR3 region has the DNA TGCGCCAGCAGCCAATTAGCGGGAGGGCCTGGTGAGCAGTTCTTC. Protein sequence: CASSQLAGGPGEQFF.

This chain uses TRBV6-5 with TRBJ2-1; 10 positions match TRBD2. The CDR3 runs 14 residues. In germline, CDR1 is MNHEY, CDR2 SVGAGI. The V and J ends lost 5 bases and 6 bases, in that order; junction bases with no gene match: 4. CDR3 in DNA: TGTGCCAGCAGTGGTCTAGCGGGAGTCAATGAGCAGTTCTTC. Protein: CASSGLAGVNEQFF.

V is TRBV13 and J is TRBJ1-1; D may be TRBD1 (5 bases). Per germline, CDR1 PRHDT and CDR2 FYEKMQ (reference sequence). Between the trimmed V and J ends, which lost 5 bases and 1 base, there was a span of 11 bases. This CDR3 contains 14 residues. The CDR3 spells CASSRGVPNTEAFF. CDR3 coding DNA: TGTGCCAGCAGCAGGGGTGTCCCGAACACTGAAGCTTTCTTT.

This clone has more than one count but fewer than ten. CDR3 sequence (DNA): TGTGCCAGCAGTTGGGGACAGGGTTACGAGCAGTACTTC. It translates to CASSWGQGYEQYF. The V gene is TRBV27, the J gene TRBJ2-7, with TRBD1 identical over 9 bases. V was clipped by 4 bases and J by 4 bases; unmatched bases: 2. Germline CDR1 and CDR2: MNHEY and SMNVEV (reference sequence). The CDR3 totals 13 residues.

The CDR3 DNA follows: TGTGCCAGCAGTTTCCTTTCTCTAGGGGCATACGAGCAGTACTTC. This sequence encodes CASSFLSLGAYEQYF. The chain combines TRBV27 with TRBJ2-7, with a weak D call TRBD1 (5 bases). V was clipped by 3 bases and J by 4 bases, with 16 bases between them. This CDR3 comprises 15 residues. Looked up from germline, CDR1 is MNHEY and CDR2 is SMNVEV (reference sequence).